One sample yielded the 2 T cell receptor beta chains listed below, sequenced in a study of blood T cells in healthy people across ages. The authors ran a second PCR of about 6 to 11 cycles using a sample-barcoded 5' primer and a J-beta primer mix. TCRdb redid the calling of the 5' RACE reads with MiXCR, one entry per CDR3 protein. The sample yields around 800,000 distinct CDR3 sequences, about half seen once. The sequencing input was blood. Receptors originate from a man aged 80 or over in good health.

This clonotype occurred a few times. This chain connects TRBV14 to TRBJ2-7; possible D gene TRBD1, 5 bases. The J call is in doubt because the DNA end fits TRBJ2-5 better. CDR1 SGHDN and CDR2 FVKESK come from the germline V gene. This CDR3 spans 12 amino acids. CDR3 amino acids: CASSRTDKTQYF. The CDR3 DNA reads as TGTGCCAGCAGCCGCACGGACAAGACCCAGTACTTC.

About this clonotype: Its ends do not fully match the called genes, so a read error is possible. This chain joins TRBV7-2 and TRBJ2-7; D is ambiguous. Matching the DNA end better, TRBJ2-5 makes the J call doubtful. The CDR3 length is 13 residues. The germline V gene has CDR1 SGHTA and CDR2 FQGNSA. The CDR3 region has the DNA TGTGCCGGCAGCCCCGGAACGCCAGAGACCCAGTACTTC. Amino acids: CAGSPGTPETQYF.